These 2 T cell receptor beta chains were sequenced from one sample in a study of Graves' ophthalmopathy and Graves' hyperthyroidism. RNA served as the template for amplifying TCR beta CDR3 regions. Investigators did first-round RT-PCR with HTBI primers, then second-round multiplex PCR. TCRdb passed the multiplex PCR reads through MiXCR, listing each CDR3 protein once. Among around 520,000 distinct CDR3 sequences listed, roughly 40% were seen once. The sample comprised peripheral blood or thyroid tissue (not recorded which). Receptors were obtained from an adult man with Graves' hyperthyroidism.

Turning to this clonotype: A much larger clone differs by one base, so this may be a read error. The rearrangement links TRBV2 to TRBJ1-1, with D unresolved. Trimming pared 6 bases from V and 11 bases from J, leaving 13 bases between. Per germline, CDR1 SNHLY and CDR2 FYNNEI. The CDR3 covers 11 residues. This chain's CDR3 is CASSFGHGAFF. The DNA of the CDR3 is TGTGCCAGCAGCTTTGGCCATGGGGCTTTCTTT.

This clonotype was recorded many times. The chain combines TRBV4-1 with TRBJ1-4; no definite D call. Looked up from germline, CDR1 is MGHRA and CDR2 is YSYEKL. The CDR3 length is 15 residues. The germline V and J ends were trimmed by 2 bases and 7 bases, with 14 bases remaining between them. The CDR3 coding sequence is TGCGCCAGCAGCCAATCTCAGGCGGGCGGTGAAAAACTGTTTTTT. Translated: CASSQSQAGGEKLFF.